One T cell receptor (beta chain) is described in this entry. The data were taken from a study of control samples from healthy donors and cancer patients. This CDR3 has 14 residues. Trimming at V came to 5 bases and at J to 2 bases, leaving 5 bases not matched to a gene. Germline CDR1 reads SQVTM; CDR2 reads ANQGSEA. Sequenced by immunoSEQ multiplex PCR; TCRdb stores in-frame clones only, minus some. The table has fewer than 70,000 clones, around 94% seen once; the top ten hold roughly 4%. Sequences were obtained from blood. This receptor was taken from a man younger than 40 in good health. The chain has TRBV29-1 and TRBJ1-5; 8 nucleotides match TRBD1. CDR3 sequence (DNA): TGCAGCGTTAAGACAGGGGCTGGCAATCAGCCCCAGCATTTT. This sequence encodes CSVKTGAGNQPQHF.